Judged by frequency, the clone carrying this T cell receptor (beta chain) is medium-sized (0.01 to 0.1%). Its antigen is as yet unknown. For droplet-based sequencing, live CSF cells were sorted using a live/dead marker. TCRdb reprocessed the 10x single-cell sequencing reads and keeps a single row for each CDR3 protein, giving no DNA. This sample's clone table lists about 1,100 distinct CDR3 sequences. This entry is derived from a study of CD8 T cells in cerebrospinal fluid in Alzheimer's disease. Findings and limits, study-wide: EBV-specific TCRs in cerebrospinal fluid reportedly do not establish a causal EBV–Alzheimer's link.

The CDR3 sequence is 16 residues long. Germline CDR1 KGHSH, CDR2 LQKENI. The chain joins TRBV18 to TRBJ2-7; TCRdb outputs TRBD1, but without DNA this stays unchecked. Material: cerebrospinal fluid. This sequence was found in a human donor in good health. Here the CDR3 reads CASSQFPQGAAYEQYF.